This T cell receptor beta chain was documented in a study of OX40 agonist ivuxolimab in advanced cancers. Study at large: It was ivuxolimab, an agonistic anti-OX40 (CD134) antibody, that patients were treated with. Antecedent anti-PD-1, anti-PD-L1 or anti-CTLA-4 therapy was permissible, with roughly 36% having received some.

This CDR3 region has 15 residues. Looked up from germline, CDR1 is SGHTA and CDR2 is FQGTGA. Trimming took 5 bases from V and 0 from J; bases not matched to a gene: 4. TCRdb's copy holds only in-frame clones and misses some; the assay was immunoSEQ multiplex PCR. The data contain approximately 92,000 clones, more than 80% of them singletons. The sample here was CD4+ or CD8+ T cells sorted from blood, taken in a trial of the OX40 agonist ivuxolimab. The genes are TRBV7-3 and TRBJ2-3; 8 bases match TRBD1. This sequence was found in an adult with an advanced solid tumor such as melanoma, head and neck, liver or kidney cancer. Here the CDR3 reads CASSVQGASTDTQYF. The CDR3 DNA follows: TGTGCCAGCAGCGTGCAGGGGGCAAGCACAGATACGCAGTATTTT.